This T cell receptor (beta chain) emerged from a study of CD8+CD57+ T cells in acquired aplastic anemia. Study observations and caveats: Patients did not significantly differ from controls in CD8+ Simpson's diversity. Common to patients and controls were twenty-nine CD8+ CDR3 sequences.

Germline V gene sequence: CDR1 DFQATT, CDR2 SNEGSKA (reference sequence). This CDR3 has 12 residues. The V end lost 4 bases, the J end lost 7 bases, and 14 bases lay between the germline ends. Template material for TCR beta VDJ and CDR3 profiling consisted of genomic DNA. TCRdb independently ran MiXCR on the reads; one entry per CDR3 protein. The sample carries under 200,000 distinct CDR3 sequences, over 70% recorded once. Selection for sequencing was limited to patients who had shown CD8+CD57+ cell expansion by flow cytometry. The enrolled patients all had severe acquired aplastic anemia. As concerns this clonotype: The target antigen is unknown.

The origin of this receptor is a human donor with aplastic anemia. The rearrangement joins TRBV20-1 to TRBJ2-7, with D unresolved. The sample comprised sorted CD4+, CD8+, or CD8+CD57+ T cells (not recorded which) from PBMCs. CDR3 nucleotides: TGCAGTGCTACCCATGTCGCCGGGGAGCAGTACTTC. Translation gives CSATHVAGEQYF.